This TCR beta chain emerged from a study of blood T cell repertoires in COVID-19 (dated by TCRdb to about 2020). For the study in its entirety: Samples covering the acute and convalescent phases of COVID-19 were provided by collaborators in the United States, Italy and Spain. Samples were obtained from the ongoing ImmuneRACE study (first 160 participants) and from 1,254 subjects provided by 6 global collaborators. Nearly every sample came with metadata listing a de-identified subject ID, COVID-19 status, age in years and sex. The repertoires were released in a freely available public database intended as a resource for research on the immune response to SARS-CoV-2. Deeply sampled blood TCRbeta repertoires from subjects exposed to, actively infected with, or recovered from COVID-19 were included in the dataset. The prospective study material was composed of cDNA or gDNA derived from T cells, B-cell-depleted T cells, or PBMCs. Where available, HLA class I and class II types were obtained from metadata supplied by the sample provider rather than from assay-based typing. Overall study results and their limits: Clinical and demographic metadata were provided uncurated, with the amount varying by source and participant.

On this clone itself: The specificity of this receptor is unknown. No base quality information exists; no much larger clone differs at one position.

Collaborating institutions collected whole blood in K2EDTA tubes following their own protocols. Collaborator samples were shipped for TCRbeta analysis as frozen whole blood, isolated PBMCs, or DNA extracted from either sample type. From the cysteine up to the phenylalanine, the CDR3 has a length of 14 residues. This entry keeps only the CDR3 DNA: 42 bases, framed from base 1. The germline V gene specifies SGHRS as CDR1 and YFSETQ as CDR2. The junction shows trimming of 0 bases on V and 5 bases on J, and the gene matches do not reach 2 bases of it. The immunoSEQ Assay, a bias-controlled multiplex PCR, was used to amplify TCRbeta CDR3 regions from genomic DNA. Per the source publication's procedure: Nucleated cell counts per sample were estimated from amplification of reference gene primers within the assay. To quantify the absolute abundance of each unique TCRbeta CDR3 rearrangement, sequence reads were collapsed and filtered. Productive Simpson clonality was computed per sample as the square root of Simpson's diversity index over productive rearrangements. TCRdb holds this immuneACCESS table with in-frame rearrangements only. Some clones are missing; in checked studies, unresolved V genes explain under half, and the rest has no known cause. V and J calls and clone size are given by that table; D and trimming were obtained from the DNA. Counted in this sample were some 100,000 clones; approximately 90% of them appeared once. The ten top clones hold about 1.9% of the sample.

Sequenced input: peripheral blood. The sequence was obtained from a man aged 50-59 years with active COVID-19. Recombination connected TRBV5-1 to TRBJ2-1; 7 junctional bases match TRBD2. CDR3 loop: CASSLVAGNNEQFF. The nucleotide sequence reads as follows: TGCGCCAGCAGCTTGGTAGCGGGCAACAATGAGCAGTTCTTC. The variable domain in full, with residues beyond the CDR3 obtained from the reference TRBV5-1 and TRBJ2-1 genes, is KAGVTQTPRYLIKTRGQQVTLSCSPISGHRSVSWYQQTPGQGLQFLFEYFSETQRNKGNFPGRFSGRQFSNSRSEMNVSTLELGDSALYLCASSLVAGNNEQFFGPGTRLTVL.